This passage covers 15 T cell receptor beta chains from one sample sequenced in a study of regulatory T cells in long-lasting Graves disease. Libraries of TCR beta came from iRepertoire HTBI primers plus Arm-PCR of CDR3 regions. TCRdb redid the calling of the multiplex PCR reads with MiXCR, one entry per CDR3 protein. The sample consists of about 470,000 distinct CDR3 sequences, about 15% of them appearing once. Time point here: newly diagnosed GD, antithyroid drugs for less than 3 months. Extracted RNA from PBMCs served as the source of the TCR library. These sequences were also reported in another study, on T cells in Graves' hyperthyroidism and ophthalmopathy.

The sample was peripheral blood mononuclear cells (PBMCs), taken at new diagnosis, from a patient treated with antithyroid drugs. The receptors were sampled from a woman aged 25 to 45 with Graves disease.

With regard to this clonotype: It may be a read error: a sequence one base away is much more abundant. The chain carries TRBV2 and TRBJ2-7, with 7 positions matching TRBD1. Germline V lookup: CDR1 SNHLY, CDR2 FYNNEI. This CDR3 is built from 13 residues. The CDR3 loop is CASSKDRSSERYF. The CDR3 nucleotides read TGTGCCAGCAGTAAGGACAGGTCGAGCGAGCGGTACTTC.

This clonotype was counted between two and nine times. The gene calls are TRBV9 and TRBJ1-1; 8 nucleotides match TRBD1. The CDR3 totals 16 residues. The V gene's germline CDR1 is SGDLS and CDR2 YYNGEE. V was clipped by 0 bases and J by 2 bases; unmatched bases: 6. The CDR3 protein is CASSVEGGQANTEAFF. The CDR3 nucleotides read TGTGCCAGCAGCGTAGAGGGGGGACAGGCAAACACTGAAGCTTTCTTT.

This clonotype occurred many times. The V gene is TRBV3-1, the J gene TRBJ2-2, with TRBD2 identical over 8 bases. The trim removed 4 bases at V and 1 base at J, leaving 5 bases unmatched. Germline V gene data show CDR1 as LGHDT and CDR2 as YNNKEL (reference sequence). There are 16 residues in the CDR3. The CDR3 spells CASSPRTSRNTGELFF. CDR3 bases: TGTGCCAGCAGCCCTCGGACTAGCCGGAACACCGGGGAGCTGTTTTTT.

The CDR3: CASSLVVQAFMNTEAFF. CDR3 coding DNA: TGTGCCAGCAGCTTGGTTGTACAGGCCTTCATGAACACTGAAGCTTTCTTT. The chain employs TRBV5-4 and TRBJ1-1, with D tentatively TRBD1 (5 bases). Germline lookup yields CDR1 SGHNT and CDR2 YYREEE (reference sequence). Trimming pared 0 bases from V and 0 bases from J, leaving 15 bases between. This CDR3 is built from 17 residues.

This clonotype was found many times. The rearrangement uses TRBV6-1 and TRBJ1-2, with TRBD1 identical over 9 bases. There are 16 residues in the CDR3. Trimming cost V 4 bases and J 3 bases; bases outside gene matches: 9. Germline V lookup: CDR1 MNHNS, CDR2 SASEGT. CDR3 sequence reads: CASSVSPGQGYYGYTF. CDR3 bases: TGTGCCAGCAGTGTATCCCCGGGACAGGGATACTATGGCTACACCTTC.

This clonotype was observed at least ten times. The chain combines TRBV29-1 with TRBJ2-1; a weak D match, TRBD1 (5 bases). The CDR3 covers 15 residues. V lost 6 bases and J 4 bases, leaving 19 bases between the germline ends. Germline CDR1 and CDR2: SQVTM and ANQGSEA. The CDR3 region has the DNA TGCAGCGTGGCCCCCGGACAATCCCTTTACAATGAGCAGTTCTTC. Protein sequence: CSVAPGQSLYNEQFF.

Comments on this clonotype: An end of the junction does not agree with germline; a read error may underlie this. The chain recombines TRBV2 with TRBJ2-7; D is uncertain. Germline CDR1 is SNHLY and CDR2 is FYNNEI. The CDR3 consists of 13 residues. CDR3 DNA sequence: TGTGCCAGCACTCGAAGTAGTAGAGTCGAGCGGTACTTC. Protein product: CASTRSSRVERYF.

The sample holds many counts of this clonotype. One junction end disagrees with the germline gene, perhaps due to a read error. The J gene is TRBJ2-5, the V gene TRBV5-1, with D possibly being TRBD1 (6 bases). From germline, CDR1 is SGHRS and CDR2 YFSETQ. This CDR3 comprises 13 residues. In nucleotides, the CDR3 is TGTGCCAGCAGCTTGGCAGGGGCAGAGACCCAGTACTTC. As protein: CASSLAGAETQYF. Supplemented by reference TRBV5-1 and TRBJ2-5, the full variable domain reads KAGVTQTPRYLIKTRGQQVTLSCSPISGHRSVSWYQQTPGQGLQFLFEYFSETQRNKGNFPGRFSGRQFSNSRSEMNVSTLELGDSALYLCASSLAGAETQYFGPGTRLLVL.

The chain couples TRBV20-1 to TRBJ2-2, with 7 nucleotides matching TRBD2. This CDR3 has 19 residues. Germline assignment: CDR1 DFQATT and CDR2 SNEGSKA (reference sequence). The ends lost 3 bases at V and 4 bases at J; junction bases unmatched: 20. CDR3 in DNA: TGCAGTGCTAGGACCTCATACGGGACTACCGTTGGGGGCACCGGGGAGCTGTTTTTT. Its protein is CSARTSYGTTVGGTGELFF.

Many counts were recorded for this clonotype. The chain carries TRBV4-1 and TRBJ2-3; TRBD2 matches at 16 bases. CDR1 is MGHRA, CDR2 YSYEKL, per germline. The length of the CDR3 is 20 residues. J was trimmed by 2 bases and V by 0 bases; bases with no gene match: 8. CDR3 region: CASSQDRGTSGRGDTDTQYF. DNA for the CDR3: TGCGCCAGCAGCCAAGATCGCGGGACTAGCGGGAGGGGAGACACAGATACGCAGTATTTT.

This clonotype has at least ten counts. The chain links TRBV3-1 to TRBJ2-1; D may be TRBD2 (6 bases). The CDR3 contains 11 residues. V dropped 5 bases and J dropped 7 bases, with 6 bases sitting between them. Germline assignment: CDR1 LGHDT and CDR2 YNNKEL (reference sequence). This chain's CDR3 is CASSGGNEQFF. In DNA, the CDR3 is TGTGCCAGCAGCGGGGGGAATGAGCAGTTCTTC.

In this sample, this clonotype turned up many times. This sequence joins TRBV11-2 and TRBJ2-5; 8 bases are a match to TRBD1. CDR1 and CDR2 from the germline V gene are SGHAT and FQNNGV. V was pared by 1 base and J by 3 bases, with 7 bases of the junction left unmatched. This CDR3 is 16 amino acids long. The CDR3 protein is CASSLGDWTGKETQYF. The CDR3 coding sequence is TGTGCCAGCAGCTTAGGTGATTGGACAGGGAAAGAGACCCAGTACTTC.

This clonotype has only a few counts. The rearrangement uses TRBV28 and TRBJ2-1; 11 bases match TRBD2. V shed 3 bases and J 2 bases; nucleotides not matched to a gene: 3. Per germline, CDR1 MDHEN and CDR2 SYDVKM. The CDR3 is 16 residues long. The CDR3 protein is CASSFELAGAYNEQFF. CDR3 nucleotides: TGTGCCAGCAGTTTCGAACTAGCGGGAGCCTACAATGAGCAGTTCTTC.

This clonotype was observed many times. The rearrangement uses TRBV30 and TRBJ2-5, with no clear D. The CDR3 has 11 amino acids. Trimming cost V 0 bases and J 10 bases, with 9 bases left between them. Germline V gene sequence: CDR1 GTSNPN, CDR2 SVGIG (reference sequence). The DNA of the CDR3 is TGTGCCTGGAGTGTACAAAACGTCCAGTACTTC. Translation gives CAWSVQNVQYF.

V gene TRBV9 combines with J gene TRBJ2-1; D assignment may be TRBD1 or TRBD2 (5 bases each). Germline-derived CDR1 and CDR2 are SGDLS and YYNGEE. Trimming cost V 2 bases and J 5 bases, with 11 bases left between them. This CDR3 contains 14 residues. The CDR3 spells CASSVGTAHNEQFF. The CDR3 DNA reads TGTGCCAGCAGCGTCGGGACCGCCCACAATGAGCAGTTCTTC.